A single sample is the source of the 22 T cell receptor beta chains below, sequenced in a study of T cell responses to AZD1222 COVID-19 vaccine (dated by TCRdb to 2020 to 2023). The sample's time point, from its label and the paper: about 28 days (+/-7) after the second vaccine dose. Library construction relied on the immunoSEQ multiplex PCR assay. TCRdb limited this immuneACCESS table to in-frame rearrangements with V and J called. A share of clones is missing; checked studies link under half to unresolved V genes, and the rest is unexplained. This sample has more than 150,000 clones in its table, and around 90% of those were observed once. Of the sample, less than 2.5% is held by the ten largest clones. The input for sequencing was peripheral blood, taken 28 days after the second AZD1222 dose. The receptors here all came from an adult who received the AZD1222 COVID-19 vaccine.

This chain uses TRBV5-1 with TRBJ2-5; D gene uncertain. This CDR3 is built from 13 residues. V shed 0 bases and J shed 1 base, with 4 bases lying between them. From germline, CDR1 is SGHRS and CDR2 YFSETQ. The CDR3 loop reads CASSLVTQETQYF. The CDR3 DNA is TGCGCCAGCAGCTTGGTTACCCAAGAGACCCAGTACTTC.

This clone came up a few times. The chain combines TRBV27 with TRBJ2-7; D may be TRBD2 (5 bases). V dropped 7 bases and J dropped 0 bases, with 13 bases sitting between them. The germline V gene encodes CDR1 MNHEY and CDR2 SMNVEV (reference sequence). The CDR3 runs 14 residues. CDR3 in DNA: TGTGCCAGCATACCCTCCGGGAACTCCTACGAGCAGTACTTC. Protein sequence: CASIPSGNSYEQYF.

This rearrangement joins TRBV27 to TRBJ2-5; D unclear. The CDR3 loop spans 14 amino acids. Germline values: CDR1 MNHEY, CDR2 SMNVEV (reference sequence). V dropped 2 bases and J dropped 0 bases, with 7 bases sitting between them. CDR3 amino acids: CASSLIPYQETQYF. The CDR3 region has the DNA TGTGCCAGCAGTTTAATCCCCTACCAAGAGACCCAGTACTTC.

This chain connects TRBV5-8 to TRBJ2-7, with D maybe TRBD2 (5 bases). CDR3 size: 13 residues. V was clipped by 0 bases and J by 3 bases, with 7 bases between them. The germline gives CDR1 SGHTS, CDR2 YDEGEE. CDR3 sequence: CASSLGTLYEQYF. CDR3 bases: TGTGCCAGCAGCTTGGGGACTCTCTACGAGCAGTACTTC. The full variable domain, in which reference TRBV5-8 and TRBJ2-7 provide the parts outside the CDR3, is EAGVTQSPTHLIKTRGQQATLRCSPISGHTSVYWYQQALGLGLQFLLWYDEGEERNRGNFPPRFSGRQFPNYSSELNVNALELEDSALYLCASSLGTLYEQYFGPGTRLTVT.

This clone was detected only once. Here the CDR3 reads CASSSDPTATEAFF. Here the CDR3 DNA reads TGTGCCAGCAGCTCCGACCCGACAGCCACTGAAGCTTTCTTT. This chain connects TRBV7-3 to TRBJ1-1, with D possibly matching TRBD1 (5 bases). V dropped 4 bases and J dropped 4 bases, with 13 bases sitting between them. This CDR3 spans 14 amino acids. Germline CDR1 and CDR2: SGHTA and FQGTGA.

The chain has TRBV27 and TRBJ1-1; a weak D match, TRBD1 (6 bases). The V gene's germline CDR1 is MNHEY and CDR2 SMNVEV (reference sequence). With 3 bases removed from V and 7 bases from J, the gap between germline ends came to 15 bases. There are 14 residues in the CDR3. The CDR3 is CASSFWTAAFEAFF. The CDR3 coding sequence is TGTGCCAGCAGTTTTTGGACAGCTGCCTTTGAAGCTTTCTTT.

J is TRBJ2-7 and V is TRBV28; D is perhaps TRBD1 or TRBD2 (6 bases each). The CDR3 runs to 14 residues. Germline-derived CDR1 and CDR2 are MDHEN and SYDVKM. Trimming cost V 3 bases and J 5 bases, with 14 bases left between them. The CDR3 loop reads CASSFQGRGDEQYF. The CDR3 nucleotides are TGTGCCAGCAGTTTCCAGGGTAGGGGGGACGAGCAGTACTTC.

The CDR3 coding sequence is TGTGCCAGCAGCCGGGGACGGCAGGAGACCCAGTACTTC. Protein: CASSRGRQETQYF. This chain uses TRBV11-3 with TRBJ2-5; D possibly matches TRBD1 or TRBD2 (5 bases each). Trimming shortened V by 5 bases and J by 5 bases, and 12 bases separated the two germline ends. From germline, CDR1 is SGHNT and CDR2 YENEEA. This CDR3 spans 13 amino acids.

V and J are TRBV30 and TRBJ1-1; D unresolved. The CDR3 is 11 amino acids. Trimming removed 3 bases at V and 6 bases at J, with 8 bases between. Germline CDR1 is GTSNPN and CDR2 is SVGIG (reference sequence). The DNA for the CDR3 is TGTGCCTGGAGCCCCGGCCCTGAAGCTTTCTTT. It is translated as CAWSPGPEAFF.

This clone was detected a few times. The V call is TRBV11-2, the J call TRBJ2-3, with TRBD1 as a possible D gene (5 bases). V dropped 1 base and J dropped 1 base, with 15 bases sitting between them. Germline loops: CDR1 SGHAT, CDR2 FQNNGV. This CDR3 contains 17 residues. The DNA of the CDR3 is TGTGCCAGCAGCTTAGTCCGGCAGGGAAGGGGCACAGATACGCAGTATTTT. Amino acids: CASSLVRQGRGTDTQYF.

The chain employs TRBV7-2 and TRBJ1-2, with D possibly TRBD1 on 5 matching bases. Germline assignment: CDR1 SGHTA and CDR2 FQGNSA. The CDR3 totals 14 residues. Trimming removed 4 bases at V and 4 bases at J, with 13 bases between. The DNA for the CDR3 is TGTGCCAGCAGCTCTGGGACTTATGGCTATGGCTACACCTTC. Amino acid sequence: CASSSGTYGYGYTF. Combining the CDR3 with reference TRBV7-2 and TRBJ1-2 gives the whole variable domain GAGVSQSPSNKVTEKGKDVELRCDPISGHTALYWYRQSLGQGLEFLIYFQGNSAPDKSGLPSDRFSAERTGGSVSTLTIQRTQQEDSAVYLCASSSGTYGYGYTFGSGTRLTVV.

This chain connects TRBV19 to TRBJ1-3; TRBD1 aligns across 7 bases. The CDR3 runs to 15 residues. The trim removed 6 bases at V and 1 base at J, leaving 6 bases unmatched. Germline values: CDR1 LNHDA, CDR2 SQIVND (reference sequence). CDR3 coding DNA: TGTGCCAGTAGGCCCAGGGGGAGGTCTGGAAACACCATATATTTT. This gives the protein CASRPRGRSGNTIYF.

The chain combines TRBV6-6 with TRBJ1-1; 9 bases match TRBD1. V lost 5 bases to trimming and J lost 3 bases; unmatched junction nucleotides: 4. The germline V gene has CDR1 MNHNY and CDR2 SVGAGI (reference sequence). The CDR3 runs to 14 residues. The CDR3 DNA follows: TGTGCCAGCAGTCCCCGGACAGGGGACACTGAAGCTTTCTTT. It is translated as CASSPRTGDTEAFF.

The rearrangement links TRBV19 to TRBJ1-2, with 10 bases lining up with TRBD1. From germline, CDR1 is LNHDA and CDR2 SQIVND (reference sequence). The CDR3 loop spans 18 amino acids. The V gene end was trimmed by 7 bases and the J gene end by 7 bases; junction bases not matched to a gene: 21. The CDR3 here is CASNTDATGGRGVSGYTF. The DNA for the CDR3 is TGTGCCAGTAACACCGACGCGACAGGGGGCCGTGGCGTTTCTGGCTACACCTTC. Full variable domain (outside the CDR3, taken from reference TRBV19 and TRBJ1-2): DGGITQSPKYLFRKEGQNVTLSCEQNLNHDAMYWYRQDPGQGLRLIYYSQIVNDFQKGDIAEGYSVSREKKESFPLTVTSAQKNPTAFYLCASNTDATGGRGVSGYTFGSGTRLTVV.

This chain connects TRBV30 to TRBJ1-3, with D unclear. The V gene's germline CDR1 is GTSNPN and CDR2 SVGIG (reference sequence). The length of the CDR3 is 13 residues. Trimming cost V 4 bases and J 4 bases, with 11 bases left between them. For the CDR3, the DNA is TGTGCCTGGAATCAGCTAGTGGGAAACACCATATATTTT. Translation gives CAWNQLVGNTIYF.

The chain couples TRBV5-5 to TRBJ2-1; maybe TRBD2 (6 bases). Germline V gene lookup returns CDR1 SGHKS and CDR2 YYEKEE (reference sequence). The CDR3 is 14 amino acids. Trimming took 2 bases from V and 5 from J, leaving 11 bases between them. CDR3: CASSLVGLNNEQFF. CDR3 nucleotides: TGTGCCAGCAGCTTAGTGGGACTGAACAATGAGCAGTTCTTC.

V usage is TRBV18 and J usage is TRBJ1-2, with D possibly being TRBD1 (5 bases). This CDR3 spans 14 amino acids. Germline CDR1 KGHSH, CDR2 LQKENI. Trimming took 3 bases from V and 1 from J, leaving 9 bases between them. The CDR3 loop reads CASSPGGNNYGYTF. As DNA, the CDR3 is TGTGCCAGCTCACCGGGGGGGAATAACTATGGCTACACCTTC.

The chain recombines TRBV28 with TRBJ1-6, with a tentative D call TRBD1 (6 bases). The CDR3 is 16 residues long. Trimming shortened V by 6 bases and J by 0 bases, and 12 bases separated the two germline ends. Looked up from germline, CDR1 is MDHEN and CDR2 is SYDVKM. The CDR3: CASSPTQGSYNSPLHF. CDR3 nucleotide sequence: TGTGCCAGCAGCCCAACACAGGGCTCCTATAATTCACCCCTCCACTTT.

The table lists this clone with a count of one. The rearrangement joins TRBV6-5 to TRBJ1-1, with 7 nucleotides matching TRBD1. Trimming took 5 bases from V and 0 from J; bases not matched to a gene: 6. Germline V gene sequence: CDR1 MNHEY, CDR2 SVGAGI. The CDR3 is 15 amino acids. The CDR3 region is CASSTQGILNTEAFF. The DNA for the CDR3 is TGTGCCAGCAGTACACAGGGGATATTGAACACTGAAGCTTTCTTT.

The J gene is TRBJ2-1, the V gene TRBV28, with TRBD1 matching over 11 bases. Losses at the gene ends were 6 bases for V and 4 bases for J; bases not matched to a gene: 8. This CDR3 has 16 residues. In germline, CDR1 is MDHEN, CDR2 SYDVKM. The CDR3 is CASSVRTGGNYNEQFF. CDR3 DNA: TGTGCCAGCAGCGTCCGGACAGGGGGCAATTACAATGAGCAGTTCTTC.

V and J are TRBV6-5 and TRBJ2-7; TRBD1 agrees at 8 bases. V lost 6 bases to trimming and J lost 7 bases; unmatched junction nucleotides: 5. This CDR3 region has 12 residues. Germline CDR1 and CDR2: MNHEY and SVGAGI. CDR3 amino acids: CASRDRVGEQYF. CDR3 in DNA: TGTGCCAGCAGGGACAGGGTGGGAGAGCAGTACTTC.

This chain joins TRBV24-1 and TRBJ2-7; no reliable D call. CDR1 is KGHDR, CDR2 SFDVKD, per germline. Trimming pared 4 bases from V and 4 bases from J, leaving 4 bases between. The CDR3 has 11 residues. The CDR3 region has the DNA TGTGCCACCAGTGACAGGTACGAGCAGTACTTC. Encoded protein: CATSDRYEQYF.